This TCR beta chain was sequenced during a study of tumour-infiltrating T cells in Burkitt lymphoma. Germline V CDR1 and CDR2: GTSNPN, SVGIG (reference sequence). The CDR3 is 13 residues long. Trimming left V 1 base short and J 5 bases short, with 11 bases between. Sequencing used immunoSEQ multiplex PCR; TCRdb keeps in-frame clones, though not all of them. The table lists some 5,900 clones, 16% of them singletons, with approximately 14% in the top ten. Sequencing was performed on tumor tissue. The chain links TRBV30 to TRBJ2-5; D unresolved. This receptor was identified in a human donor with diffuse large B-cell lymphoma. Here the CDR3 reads CAWSERVGETQYF. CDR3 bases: TGTGCCTGGAGTGAAAGGGTAGGGGAGACCCAGTACTTC.